A selection of T cell receptor beta chains follows, all from one sample in a study of T cell responses to AZD1222 COVID-19 vaccine. Produced via immunoSEQ multiplex PCR; TCRdb's table is partial and in-frame only. The sample consists of approximately 130,000 clones, 86% of them appearing once. Sequences were derived from peripheral blood, sampled 28 days after the second AZD1222 dose. All receptors come from an adult who received the AZD1222 COVID-19 vaccine. Both conserved end residues are part of each CDR3. The D gene is left open where the match is weak. Not every row has a clone size; where given, it reads once, few, many or a size class.

.	TRBV7-3	.	TRBJ2-2	TGTGCCAGCAGCTTCCAGGGGATCGGGGAGCTGTTTTTT	CASSFQGIGELFF
.	TRBV27	TRBD1	TRBJ1-2	TGTGCCAGCAGTTTCCGGTGGACAGGGGTCGGCTACACCTTC	CASSFRWTGVGYTF
.	TRBV5-1	TRBD1	TRBJ1-2	TGCGCCAGCAGCTTGGACAGGGGCCGTCAAGGCTACACCTTC	CASSLDRGRQGYTF
.	TRBV9	TRBD1	TRBJ1-2	TGTGCCAGCAGCCAGATGACAGGGGGCGTCGAGGGCTACACCTTC	CASSQMTGGVEGYTF
.	TRBV30	.	TRBJ1-3	TGTGCCTGGAAACAGGGAGCTGGAAACACCATATATTTT	CAWKQGAGNTIYF
.	TRBV29-1	.	TRBJ1-2	TGCAGCGTCGGGCGGGGATTTAACTATGGCTACACCTTC	CSVGRGFNYGYTF
.	TRBV3-1/TRBV3-2	.	TRBJ2-5	TGTGCCAGCAGCCATGTAGGGAAGGAGACCCAGTACTTC	CASSHVGKETQYF
once	TRBV5-1	TRBD2	TRBJ2-7	TGCGCCAGCAGCTTGGTCGGGGGGGAGCAGTACTTC	CASSLVGGEQYF
.	TRBV6-5	.	TRBJ1-6	TGTGCCAGCAGCCTGGCACTCTCCTATAATTCACCCCTCCACTTT	CASSLALSYNSPLHF
few	TRBV5-1	.	TRBJ1-1	TGCGCCAGCAGCGAATCGGGACATCCCTCCACTGAAGCTTTCTTT	CASSESGHPSTEAFF
.	TRBV6-5	TRBD1	TRBJ1-1	TGTGCCAGCAGCGGACAACAGGGGACTGAAGCTTTCTTT	CASSGQQGTEAFF
.	TRBV18	.	TRBJ2-7	TGTGCCAGCTCACCGCAACCAGGGGCGGGATACGAGCAGTACTTC	CASSPQPGAGYEQYF
.	TRBV6-5	.	TRBJ1-2	TGTGCCAGCAGTTACTCGTCGGGAGGGGACGTCTATGGCTACACCTTC	CASSYSSGGDVYGYTF
.	TRBV11-3	.	TRBJ1-5	TGTGCCAGCCCCTTAACCTATAGCAATCAGCCCCAGCATTTT	CASPLTYSNQPQHF
.	TRBV30	.	TRBJ2-7	TGTGCCTGGAGTCTTCCGGGACCGTCCTCCTACGAGCAGTACTTC	CAWSLPGPSSYEQYF
once	TRBV4-1	TRBD2	TRBJ2-3	TGCGCCAGCAGCCCCGGGGGGGCTAGCACAGATACGCAGTATTTT	CASSPGGASTDTQYF
.	TRBV30	.	TRBJ1-4	TGTGCCTGGGCAGCAACTAATGAAAAACTGTTTTTT	CAWAATNEKLFF
.	TRBV5-6	.	TRBJ1-1	TGTGCCAGCAGACGGGCCGGGAACACTGAAGCTTTCTTT	CASRRAGNTEAFF
.	TRBV7-3	.	TRBJ2-2	TGTGCCAGCAGCGTCAGCAAGGCAGGGGAGCTGTTTTTT	CASSVSKAGELFF
.	TRBV27	.	TRBJ2-7	TGTGCCAGCAGTTTACCGGGACGTACACAGTACTTC	CASSLPGRTQYF
.	TRBV30	.	TRBJ2-7	TGTGCCTGGAGAAGGGGAGAAGGGCACCACGAGCAGTACTTC	CAWRRGEGHHEQYF
.	TRBV5-5	.	TRBJ2-3	TGTGCCAGCAGCCCGTATAGCCAGGGTCGCACAGATACGCAGTATTTT	CASSPYSQGRTDTQYF
.	TRBV6-4	.	TRBJ2-2	TGTGCCAGCAGTGACAGGGACACCGGGGAGCTGTTTTTT	CASSDRDTGELFF
.	TRBV3-1/TRBV3-2	TRBD1	TRBJ1-4	TGTGCCAGCAGCCGACAGGGTTCTAATGAAAAACTGTTTTTT	CASSRQGSNEKLFF
.	TRBV3-1/TRBV3-2	.	TRBJ2-1	TGTGCCAGCAGCCAAGAAATAGGAAAGGGTGAGCAGTTCTTC	CASSQEIGKGEQFF
once	TRBV7-2	TRBD1	TRBJ1-1	TGTGCCAGCAGCTTAGAGGGGGCCGGGTACACTGAAGCTTTCTTT	CASSLEGAGYTEAFF
.	TRBV3-1/TRBV3-2	TRBD1	TRBJ1-2	TGTGCCAGCAGCCAGGGCCCGACAGGGGTTGCCAACTATGGCTACACCTTC	CASSQGPTGVANYGYTF
.	TRBV29-1	.	TRBJ1-4	TGCAGCGTCGGCGGACTTTACGGTTCGTTGGGTGAAAAACTGTTTTTT	CSVGGLYGSLGEKLFF
.	TRBV30	.	TRBJ1-5	TGTGCCTGGAGCGGGGGACGGTATAATCAGCCCCAGCATTTT	CAWSGGRYNQPQHF
.	TRBV9	.	TRBJ1-6	TGTGCCAGCAGCTCCAGGGATACCTATAATTCACCCCTCCACTTT	CASSSRDTYNSPLHF
few	TRBV7-2	.	TRBJ1-2	TGTGCCAGCAGCCCCCTTTGGGGGGGCTATGGCTACACCTTC	CASSPLWGGYGYTF
.	TRBV27	.	TRBJ1-1	TGTGCCAGCAGTTTATCGTTTAACACTGAAGCTTTCTTT	CASSLSFNTEAFF
.	TRBV15	TRBD1	TRBJ1-4	TGTGCCACCAGGGACAGGGGAATAACTAATGAAAAACTGTTTTTT	CATRDRGITNEKLFF
.	TRBV15	.	TRBJ1-3	TGTGCCACCAGCAGAGATCCTTCTGGAAACACCATATATTTT	CATSRDPSGNTIYF
.	TRBV28	TRBD1	TRBJ1-1	TGTGCCAGCAGTCTACGACAGGGGAGGTATATTGAAGCTTTCTTT	CASSLRQGRYIEAFF
.	TRBV9	.	TRBJ1-4	TGTGCCAGCAGCTCCCCCGATTGGGAAAAACTGTTTTTT	CASSSPDWEKLFF
once	TRBV19	TRBD1	TRBJ1-2	TGTGCCAGTAGTCCATTACCGGGACAGGGAAACTATGGCTACACCTTC	CASSPLPGQGNYGYTF
.	TRBV19	TRBD1	TRBJ1-2	TGTGCCAGTAGTATAGATCTATCATCCGGGACAGGGGGCTATGGCTACACCTTC	CASSIDLSSGTGGYGYTF
.	TRBV5-1	TRBD1	TRBJ1-1	TGCGCCAGCAGCTCGTATACAGGGGGCGAAACTGAAGCTTTCTTT	CASSSYTGGETEAFF
.	TRBV5-1	.	TRBJ1-6	TGCGCCAGCAGATCTGACTCATCCGAGAATTCACCCCTCCACTTT	CASRSDSSENSPLHF
.	TRBV2	.	TRBJ2-3	TGTGCCAGCAGTGTGAGCGGAGGTAGGGGGAGAAGAAGCACAGATACGCAGTATTTT	CASSVSGGRGRRSTDTQYF
.	TRBV30	.	TRBJ1-2	TGTGCCTGGGGTCGACAGTATGGCTACACCTTC	CAWGRQYGYTF
.	TRBV11-2	TRBD2	TRBJ2-3	TGTGCCAGCAGCTTAGGGTCAGCGGGGGGGACAGATACGCAGTATTTT	CASSLGSAGGTDTQYF
.	TRBV6-5	.	TRBJ1-1	TGTGCCAGCAGGCGCGGGGACACTGAAGCTTTCTTT	CASRRGDTEAFF
once	TRBV7-2	TRBD1	TRBJ1-1	TGTGCCAGCAGCCCTTATGGGGGACAGGGTCCATCTGAAGCTTTCTTT	CASSPYGGQGPSEAFF
.	TRBV6-6	.	TRBJ2-7	TGTGCCAGCAGTCTCGGAGTGGGGGGGGACAGCTCCTACGAGCAGTACTTC	CASSLGVGGDSSYEQYF
.	TRBV19	.	TRBJ1-6	TGTGCCAGTAGTTCCGGAGCAGACTATAATTCACCCCTCCACTTT	CASSSGADYNSPLHF
.	TRBV19	.	TRBJ2-4	TGTGCCAGTAGTGATAGGTCGGCCAAAAACATTCAGTACTTC	CASSDRSAKNIQYF
.	TRBV7-2	TRBD1	TRBJ2-5	TGTGCCAGCAGCCCGGGACAGCGCCAAGAGACCCAGTACTTC	CASSPGQRQETQYF
.	TRBV25-1	.	TRBJ1-1	TGTGCCAGCAGTGAATCCGGAAGGAACACTGAAGCTTTCTTT	CASSESGRNTEAFF
.	TRBV11-3	.	TRBJ2-1	TGTGCCAGCAGGGTCGGGATACACTACAATGAGCAGTTCTTC	CASRVGIHYNEQFF
few	TRBV3-1/TRBV3-2	.	TRBJ1-1	TGTGCCAGCAGCCAAGCCGGGGAGAACACTGAAGCTTTCTTT	CASSQAGENTEAFF
.	TRBV2	.	TRBJ1-1	TGTGCCAGCACACCAGGGGAGTGGAACACTGAAGCTTTCTTT	CASTPGEWNTEAFF
.	TRBV20-1	.	TRBJ1-1	TGCAGTGCTAAGAGGAACACTGAAGCTTTCTTT	CSAKRNTEAFF
few	TRBV3-1/TRBV3-2	TRBD1	TRBJ1-3	TGTGCCAGCAGAAATAGACAGGGGGGAAACACCATATATTTT	CASRNRQGGNTIYF
.	TRBV6-5	.	TRBJ2-7	TGTGCCAGCAACGGAGACTCCTACGAGCAGTACTTC	CASNGDSYEQYF
.	TRBV27	TRBD2	TRBJ2-3	TGTGCCAGCAGTTCCCCTCCGGGGGGGCAGTATTTT	CASSSPPGGQYF
.	TRBV5-4	.	TRBJ2-2	TGTGCCAGCAGGAGCCTAAACACCGGGGAGCTGTTTTTT	CASRSLNTGELFF
.	TRBV3-1/TRBV3-2	.	TRBJ1-2	TGTGCCAGCAGCCGCCGGGGGAATGGCTACACCTTC	CASSRRGNGYTF